This T cell receptor beta chain came from a study of shared clonotypes between healthy human individuals. Findings and limits, study-wide: Sharing across a few donors was seen in 4% to 6.5% of naive CD4 clonotypes. Donors were few, which limited the genetic and exposure-history diversity represented.

Replicate PCRs run on sorted subsets employed approximately 180 ng DNA, approximately 30,000 T cell genomes. Assay: immunoSEQ multiplex PCR; the TCRdb copy retains only in-frame clones and omits some. The sample includes about a million clones, over 75% of them seen just once. This clone was seen a handful of times. No antigen is known for it. Partitioning of CD4+ cells yielded a CD45RA+ naive subset and a CD45RA-negative memory subset. The germline CDR1 and CDR2 sequences are MDHEN and SYDVKM. The V and J ends lost 2 bases and 4 bases respectively, with 14 bases between them. The CDR3 totals 15 residues.

Sequenced sample: memory CD4+ T cells sorted from blood. Documented subset: CD45RA-negative fraction. This sequence joins TRBV28 and TRBJ1-2, with D tentatively TRBD1 (6 bases). The TCR sequence derives from a man younger than 35 in good health. In DNA, the CDR3 is TGTGCCAGCAGTTTACCCCATAGGGGGGGCTATGGCTACACCTTC. Translated: CASSLPHRGGYGYTF.